This T cell receptor beta chain was documented in a study of PD-1 blockade in classical Hodgkin lymphoma. The time point: cycle 4 day 1 (C4D1), after more than 5 weeks of nivolumab. Exposure to brentuximab vedotin varied, and each patient had relapsed following autologous stem cell transplantation. The repertoire was sequenced with immunoSEQ multiplex PCR; TCRdb's copy has only in-frame clones and lacks some. The sample includes around 23,000 clones, roughly 90% of them seen just once. The germline gives CDR1 GTSNPN, CDR2 SVGIG (reference sequence). The J segment lost 6 bases and the V segment lost 3 bases, leaving 4 bases of the junction unmatched. This CDR3 is built from 13 residues.

This chain connects TRBV30 to TRBJ2-2, with 7 bases matching TRBD1. The TCR was taken from a human donor with classical Hodgkin lymphoma. The sequences come from peripheral blood mononuclear cells (PBMCs), collected before the fourth cycle of nivolumab. Written as DNA, the CDR3 is TGTGCCTGGAGAGTTACAGGGGCCGGGGAGCTGTTTTTT. Protein product: CAWRVTGAGELFF.